The sequence of this TCR beta chain was determined in a study of PD-1 blockade in classical Hodgkin lymphoma. Findings of the study overall: With respect to the repertoire differences, their causes, possibly disease activity or prior therapy, remain undefined. Newly diagnosed patients were reported to start with lower TCR diversity than healthy donors. CD4+ TCR diversity climbed significantly by C4D1, unlike CD8+ TCR diversity.

By proportion, this clone is medium-sized. Its antigen is not identified. Data came from immunoSEQ multiplex PCR; TCRdb stores just in-frame clones and leaves some out. Found here are roughly 70,000 clones, 70% to 75% of them singletons; the top ten hold 7% to 10%. Germline V CDR1 and CDR2: SGHAT, FQNNGV. J gave up 8 bases and V 3 bases, and 14 bases lay outside the gene matches. The length of the CDR3 is 16 residues. The patients all showed relapse after autologous stem cell transplantation, while their brentuximab vedotin exposure varied. Each best response was a complete response, a partial response or progressive disease.

This sequence originates from a human donor with classical Hodgkin lymphoma. The chain links TRBV11-2 to TRBJ1-2, with TRBD1 matching over 8 bases. Sequences were derived from peripheral blood mononuclear cells (PBMCs), sampled before the second cycle of nivolumab. Written as DNA, the CDR3 is TGTGCCAGCAGCTTGGGGACGGACAGGGAGAATTACGGCTACACCTTC. Translating gives CASSLGTDRENYGYTF.